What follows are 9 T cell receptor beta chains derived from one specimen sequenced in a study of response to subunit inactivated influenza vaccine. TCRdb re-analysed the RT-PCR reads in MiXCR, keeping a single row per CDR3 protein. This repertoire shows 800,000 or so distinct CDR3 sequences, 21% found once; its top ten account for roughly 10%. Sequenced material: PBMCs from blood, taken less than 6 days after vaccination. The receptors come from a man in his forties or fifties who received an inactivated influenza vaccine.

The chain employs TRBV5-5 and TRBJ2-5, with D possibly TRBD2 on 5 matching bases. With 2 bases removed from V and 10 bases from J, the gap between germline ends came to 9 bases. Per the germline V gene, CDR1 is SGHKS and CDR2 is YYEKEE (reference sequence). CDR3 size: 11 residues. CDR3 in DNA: TGTGCCAGCAGCTTTGGCGACTACCAGTACTTC. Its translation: CASSFGDYQYF.

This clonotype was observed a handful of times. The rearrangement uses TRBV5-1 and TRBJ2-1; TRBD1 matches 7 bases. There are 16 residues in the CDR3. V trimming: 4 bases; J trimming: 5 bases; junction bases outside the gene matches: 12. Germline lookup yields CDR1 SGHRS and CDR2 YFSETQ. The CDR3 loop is CASSRTPRQGDNEQFF. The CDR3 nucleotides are TGCGCCAGCAGCCGCACACCCAGACAGGGCGACAATGAGCAGTTCTTC.

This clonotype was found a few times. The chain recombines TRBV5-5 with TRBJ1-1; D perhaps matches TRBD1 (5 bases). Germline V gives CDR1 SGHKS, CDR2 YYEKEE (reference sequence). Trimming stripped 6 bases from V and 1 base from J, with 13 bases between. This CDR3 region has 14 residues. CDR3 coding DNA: TGTGCCAGCACCCCCGGGGCAGGGAACACTGAAGCTTTCTTT. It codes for CASTPGAGNTEAFF.

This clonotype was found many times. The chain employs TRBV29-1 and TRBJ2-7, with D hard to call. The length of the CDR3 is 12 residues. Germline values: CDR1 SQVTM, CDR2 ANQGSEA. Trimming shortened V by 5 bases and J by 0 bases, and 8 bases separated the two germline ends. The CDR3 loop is CSVLSISYEQYF. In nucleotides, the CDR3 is TGCAGCGTTCTTTCAATCTCCTACGAGCAGTACTTC.

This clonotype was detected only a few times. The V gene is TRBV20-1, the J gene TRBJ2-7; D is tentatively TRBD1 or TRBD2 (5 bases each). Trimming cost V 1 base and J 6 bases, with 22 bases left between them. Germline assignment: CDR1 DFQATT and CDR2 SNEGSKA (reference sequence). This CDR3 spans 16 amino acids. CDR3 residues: CSARAITGAGSGEQYF. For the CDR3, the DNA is TGCAGTGCTAGAGCTATTACCGGGGCAGGGTCTGGCGAGCAGTACTTC.

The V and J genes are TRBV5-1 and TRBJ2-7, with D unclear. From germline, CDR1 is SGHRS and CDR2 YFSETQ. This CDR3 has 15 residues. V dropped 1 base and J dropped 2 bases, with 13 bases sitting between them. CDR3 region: CASSLSSHSTYEQYF. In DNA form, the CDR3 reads TGCGCCAGCAGCTTGAGCTCCCATTCCACCTACGAGCAGTACTTC.

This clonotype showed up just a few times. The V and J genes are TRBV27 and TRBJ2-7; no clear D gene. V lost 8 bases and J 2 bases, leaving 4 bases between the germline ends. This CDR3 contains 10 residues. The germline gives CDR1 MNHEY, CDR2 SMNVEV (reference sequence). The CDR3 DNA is TGTGCCAGCCCCCCCTACGAGCAGTACTTC. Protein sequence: CASPPYEQYF.

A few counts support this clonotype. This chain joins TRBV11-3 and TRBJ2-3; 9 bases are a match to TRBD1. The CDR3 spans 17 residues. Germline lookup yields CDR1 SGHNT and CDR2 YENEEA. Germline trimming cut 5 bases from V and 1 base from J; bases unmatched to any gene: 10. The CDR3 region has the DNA TGTGCCAGCAGCCGGGGACAGGGAGAGGAGGGCACAGATACGCAGTATTTT. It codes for CASSRGQGEEGTDTQYF.

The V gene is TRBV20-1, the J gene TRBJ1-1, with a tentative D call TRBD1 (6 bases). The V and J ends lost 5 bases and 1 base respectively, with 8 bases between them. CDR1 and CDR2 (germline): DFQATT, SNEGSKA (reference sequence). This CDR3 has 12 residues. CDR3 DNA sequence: TGCAGTGCTCCGGACAGGAACACTGAAGCTTTCTTT. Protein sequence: CSAPDRNTEAFF.